This T cell receptor beta chain was captured in a study of blood T cell repertoires in COVID-19. Study summary: From the United States, Italy and Spain came samples of acute and convalescent COVID-19.

A single count supports this clone. Participants were aged about 18 to 90 years, lived in about two dozen US areas, and enrolled virtually. Grouping used clinical history reported by participants in a survey and questionnaire. All recovered Cohort 3 donors got two negative PCRs, got clearance, or saw symptom resolution. Libraries were prepared by immunoSEQ multiplex PCR; TCRdb keeps only in-frame clonotypes and omits some of them. Of over 300,000 clones in the sample, 70% to 90% were seen once. The CDR3 totals 14 residues. The V and J ends lost 6 bases and 0 bases, in that order; junction bases with no gene match: 5. The germline V gene has CDR1 LNHDA and CDR2 SQIVND (reference sequence).

The chain carries TRBV19 and TRBJ2-7; 7 nucleotides match TRBD2. This TCR came from a woman younger than 35 who had recovered from COVID-19. Sample: PBMCs or T cells enriched from blood (not recorded which). Here the CDR3 reads CASSTSADSYEQYF. CDR3 DNA: TGTGCCAGTAGCACTAGCGCCGACTCCTACGAGCAGTACTTC.